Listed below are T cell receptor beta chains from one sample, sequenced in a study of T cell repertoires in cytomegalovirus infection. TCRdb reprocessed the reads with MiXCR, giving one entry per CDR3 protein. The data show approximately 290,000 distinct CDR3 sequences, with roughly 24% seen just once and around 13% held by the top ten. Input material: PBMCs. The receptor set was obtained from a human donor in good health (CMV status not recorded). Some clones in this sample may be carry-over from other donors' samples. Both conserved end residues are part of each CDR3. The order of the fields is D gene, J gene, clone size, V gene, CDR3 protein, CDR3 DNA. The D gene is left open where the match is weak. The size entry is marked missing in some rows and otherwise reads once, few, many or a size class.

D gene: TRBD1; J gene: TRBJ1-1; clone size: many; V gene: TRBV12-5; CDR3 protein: CASQTGGVNTEAFF; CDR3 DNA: TGTGCTAGCCAGACAGGGGGGGTGAACACTGAAGCTTTCTTT
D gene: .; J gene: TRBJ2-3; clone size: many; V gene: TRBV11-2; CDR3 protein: CASSLRQEGDTQYF; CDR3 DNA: TGTGCCAGCAGCCTGCGACAGGAGGGAGATACGCAGTATTTT
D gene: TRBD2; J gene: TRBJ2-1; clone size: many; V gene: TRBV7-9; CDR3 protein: CASSFSGGSSYNEQFF; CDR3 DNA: TGTGCCAGCAGCTTTAGCGGCGGGAGTTCCTACAATGAGCAGTTCTTC
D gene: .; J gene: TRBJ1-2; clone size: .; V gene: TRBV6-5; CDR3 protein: CAAGQPIYGYTF; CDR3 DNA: TGTGCCGCAGGACAGCCAATCTATGGCTACACCTTC
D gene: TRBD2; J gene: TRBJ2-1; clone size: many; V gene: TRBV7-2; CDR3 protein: CASSIAGPYNEQFF; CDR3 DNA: TGTGCCAGCAGCATAGCGGGCCCTTACAATGAGCAGTTCTTC
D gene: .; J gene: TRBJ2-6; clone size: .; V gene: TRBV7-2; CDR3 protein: CATREWGSGANVLTF; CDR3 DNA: TGTGCCACCAGAGAATGGGGCTCTGGGGCCAACGTCCTGACTTTC
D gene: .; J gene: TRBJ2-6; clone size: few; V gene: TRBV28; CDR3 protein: CASSFANSGANVLTF; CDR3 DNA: TGTGCCAGCAGTTTCGCGAACTCTGGGGCCAACGTCCTGACTTTC
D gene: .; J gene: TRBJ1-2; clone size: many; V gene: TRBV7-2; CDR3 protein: CASSLGQANYGYTF; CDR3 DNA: TGTGCCAGCAGCTTAGGGCAGGCTAACTATGGCTACACCTTC
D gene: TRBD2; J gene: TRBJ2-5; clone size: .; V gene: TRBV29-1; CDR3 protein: CSVEGSSGAQETQYF; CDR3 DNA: TGCAGCGTTGAGGGGTCTAGCGGTGCTCAAGAGACCCAGTACTTC
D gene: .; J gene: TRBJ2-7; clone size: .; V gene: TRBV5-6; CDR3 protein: CASSLSWAEQYF; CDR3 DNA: TGTGCCAGCAGCCTTTCCTGGGCCGAGCAGTACTTC
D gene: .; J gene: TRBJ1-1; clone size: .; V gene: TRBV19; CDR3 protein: CASSIGDGNTEAFF; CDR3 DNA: TGTGCCAGTAGTATAGGGGACGGGAACACTGAAGCTTTCTTT
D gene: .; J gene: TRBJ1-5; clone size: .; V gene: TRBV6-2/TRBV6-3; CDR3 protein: CASSYLGNSNQPQHF; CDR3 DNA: TGTGCCAGCAGTTACCTCGGGAATAGCAATCAGCCCCAGCATTTT
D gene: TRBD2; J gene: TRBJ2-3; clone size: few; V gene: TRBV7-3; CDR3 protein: CASSLSPLAGGPSSTDTQYF; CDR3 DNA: TGTGCCAGCAGCTTATCGCCGCTAGCGGGGGGGCCTTCTAGCACAGATACGCAGTATTTT
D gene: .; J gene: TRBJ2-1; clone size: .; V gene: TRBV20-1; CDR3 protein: CSARDPRGNEQFF; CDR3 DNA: TGCAGTGCTAGAGACCCCAGGGGCAATGAGCAGTTCTTC
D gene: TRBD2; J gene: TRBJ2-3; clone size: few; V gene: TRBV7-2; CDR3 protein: CASSRRGVDTQYF; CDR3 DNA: TGTGCCAGCAGCCGCCGGGGGGTGGATACGCAGTATTTT
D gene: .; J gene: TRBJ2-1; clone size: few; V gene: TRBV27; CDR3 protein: CASSLRGFNEQFF; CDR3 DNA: TGTGCCAGCAGTTTACGGGGGTTCAATGAGCAGTTCTTC
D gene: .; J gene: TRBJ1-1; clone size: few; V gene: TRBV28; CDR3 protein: CASSYFGTEAFF; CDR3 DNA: TGTGCCAGCAGCTACTTCGGGACTGAAGCTTTCTTT
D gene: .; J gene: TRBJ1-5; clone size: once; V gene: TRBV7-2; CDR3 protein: CASSLGHRHQPQHF; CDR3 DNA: TGTGCCAGCAGCTTAGGACACAGGCATCAGCCCCAGCATTTT
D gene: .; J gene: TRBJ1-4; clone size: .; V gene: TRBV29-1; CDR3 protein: CSARRGSGNEKLFF; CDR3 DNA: TGCAGCGCACGACGGGGGTCGGGGAATGAAAAACTGTTTTTT
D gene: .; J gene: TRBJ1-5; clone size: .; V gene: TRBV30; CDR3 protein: CAWSSGQLNQPQHF; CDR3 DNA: TGTGCCTGGAGTTCGGGGCAGCTCAATCAGCCCCAGCATTTT
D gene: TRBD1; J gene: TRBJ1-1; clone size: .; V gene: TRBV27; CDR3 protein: CASSLYRGGTEAFF; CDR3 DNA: TGTGCCAGCAGTTTATACAGGGGAGGCACTGAAGCTTTCTTT
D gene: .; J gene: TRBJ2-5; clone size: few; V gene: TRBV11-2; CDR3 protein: CASSPLGLGETQYF; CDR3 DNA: TGTGCCAGCAGCCCCCTAGGGTTGGGAGAGACCCAGTACTTC
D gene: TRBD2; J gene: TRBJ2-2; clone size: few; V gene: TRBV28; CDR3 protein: CASRSGVNTGELFF; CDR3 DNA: TGTGCCAGCAGGAGCGGGGTGAACACCGGGGAGCTGTTTTTT
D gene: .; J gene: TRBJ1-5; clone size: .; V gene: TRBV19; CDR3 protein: CASSRGDSNQPQHF; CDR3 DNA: TGTGCCAGTAGTAGGGGGGATAGCAATCAGCCCCAGCATTTT
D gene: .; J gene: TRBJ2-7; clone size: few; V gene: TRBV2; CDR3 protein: CASSETRVEYEQYF; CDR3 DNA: TGTGCCAGCAGTGAGACGAGGGTTGAGTACGAGCAGTACTTC
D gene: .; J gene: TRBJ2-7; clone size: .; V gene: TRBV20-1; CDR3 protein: CSALTQPTYEQYF; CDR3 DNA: TGCAGTGCGTTAACACAGCCAACCTACGAGCAGTACTTC
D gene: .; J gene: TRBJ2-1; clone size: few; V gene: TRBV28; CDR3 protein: CASRDWTRDNEQFF; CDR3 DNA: TGTGCCAGCAGGGACTGGACTCGCGACAATGAGCAGTTCTTC
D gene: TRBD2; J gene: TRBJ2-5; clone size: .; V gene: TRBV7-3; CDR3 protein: CASSPGLAGGVGETQYF; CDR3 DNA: TGTGCCAGCAGCCCTGGACTAGCGGGGGGGGTGGGGGAGACCCAGTACTTC
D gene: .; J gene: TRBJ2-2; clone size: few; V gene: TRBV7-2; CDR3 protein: CASSRAPSGELFF; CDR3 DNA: TGTGCCAGCAGTCGAGCCCCGTCCGGGGAGCTGTTTTTT
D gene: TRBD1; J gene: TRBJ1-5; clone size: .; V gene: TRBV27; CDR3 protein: CASRGLQGADQPQHF; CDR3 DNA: TGTGCCAGCAGAGGACTACAGGGGGCAGATCAGCCCCAGCATTTT
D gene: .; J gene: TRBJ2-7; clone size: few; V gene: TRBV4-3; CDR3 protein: CASSLQWDSYEQYF; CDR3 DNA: TGCGCCAGCAGCTTACAGTGGGACTCCTACGAGCAGTACTTC
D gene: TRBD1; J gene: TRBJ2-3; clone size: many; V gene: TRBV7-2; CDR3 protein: CASTPGTGITDTQYF; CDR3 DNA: TGTGCCAGCACCCCTGGGACAGGGATCACAGATACGCAGTATTTT
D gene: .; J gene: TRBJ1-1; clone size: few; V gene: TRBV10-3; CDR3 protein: CAISEIDKNTEAFF; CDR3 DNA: TGTGCCATCAGTGAAATCGACAAGAACACTGAAGCTTTCTTT
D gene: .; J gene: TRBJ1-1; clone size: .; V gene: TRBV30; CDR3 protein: CAWSVSGRTEAFF; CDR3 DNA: TGTGCCTGGAGTGTAAGTGGGAGAACTGAAGCTTTCTTT
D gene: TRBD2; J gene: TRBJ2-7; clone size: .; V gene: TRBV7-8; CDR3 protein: CASSSSVGSRESYEQYF; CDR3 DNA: TGTGCCAGCAGCTCTAGCGTGGGATCGCGGGAGTCCTACGAGCAGTACTTC
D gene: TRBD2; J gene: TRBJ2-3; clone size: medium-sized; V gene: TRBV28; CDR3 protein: CASSLTSGIMDTQYF; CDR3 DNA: TGTGCCAGCAGTCTGACTAGCGGGATAATGGATACGCAGTATTTT
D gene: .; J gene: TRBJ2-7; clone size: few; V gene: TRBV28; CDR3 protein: CASFTGYYEQYF; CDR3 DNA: TGTGCCAGCTTTACAGGGTACTACGAGCAGTACTTC
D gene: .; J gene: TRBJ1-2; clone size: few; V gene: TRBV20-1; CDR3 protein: CSAGAPIWGYTF; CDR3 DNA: TGCAGTGCTGGCGCCCCGATCTGGGGCTACACCTTC
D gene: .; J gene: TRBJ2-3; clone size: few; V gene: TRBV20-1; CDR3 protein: CSAREDQRTAQYF; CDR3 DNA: TGCAGTGCTAGAGAGGATCAGCGGACTGCGCAGTATTTT
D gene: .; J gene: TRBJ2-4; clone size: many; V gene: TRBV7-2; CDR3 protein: CASSTLKGPHKNIQYF; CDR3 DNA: TGTGCCAGCAGCACTCTAAAGGGACCACACAAAAACATTCAGTACTTC
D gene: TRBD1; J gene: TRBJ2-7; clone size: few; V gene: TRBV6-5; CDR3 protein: CASSPPGQGGGRYF; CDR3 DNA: TGTGCCAGCAGTCCCCCGGGACAGGGAGGAGGGAGGTACTTC
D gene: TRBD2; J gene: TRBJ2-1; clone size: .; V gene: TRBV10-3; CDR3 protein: CAISELGGGSSYNEQFF; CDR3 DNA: TGTGCCATCAGTGAGTTGGGGGGAGGGAGCTCCTACAATGAGCAGTTCTTC
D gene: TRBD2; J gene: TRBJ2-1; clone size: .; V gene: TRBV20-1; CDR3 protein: CSARRYGGRTEDEQFF; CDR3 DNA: TGCAGTGCTAGGAGATACGGGGGGAGGACTGAAGATGAGCAGTTCTTC
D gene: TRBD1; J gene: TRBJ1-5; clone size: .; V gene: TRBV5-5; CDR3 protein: CASSPSGQGAYQPQHF; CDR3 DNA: TGTGCCAGCAGCCCTTCGGGACAGGGGGCATATCAGCCCCAGCATTTT
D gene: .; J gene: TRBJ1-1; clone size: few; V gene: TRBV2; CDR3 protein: CASSEGGNTEAFF; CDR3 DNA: TGTGCCAGCAGTGAAGGCGGGAACACTGAAGCTTTCTTT
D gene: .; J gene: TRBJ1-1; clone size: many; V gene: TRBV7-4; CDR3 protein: CASRYSQGPNTEAFF; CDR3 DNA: TGTGCCAGCAGATATTCACAGGGACCGAACACTGAAGCTTTCTTT
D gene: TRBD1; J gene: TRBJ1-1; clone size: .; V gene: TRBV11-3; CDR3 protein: CASSRGQSSTEAFF; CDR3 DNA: TGTGCCAGCAGCCGGGGACAGTCTTCCACTGAAGCTTTCTTT
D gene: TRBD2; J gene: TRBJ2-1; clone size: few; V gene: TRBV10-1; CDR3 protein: CASSSGRLGEQFF; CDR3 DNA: TGCGCCAGCTCTTCCGGGAGGCTGGGTGAGCAGTTCTTC
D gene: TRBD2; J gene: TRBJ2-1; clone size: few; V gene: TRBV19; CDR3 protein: CASSIARLAGVSSYNEQFF; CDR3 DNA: TGTGCCAGTAGTATAGCCCGGCTAGCGGGGGTGAGCTCCTACAATGAGCAGTTCTTC
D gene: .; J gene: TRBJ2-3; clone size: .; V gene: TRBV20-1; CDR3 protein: CSARDGTRRRTDTQYF; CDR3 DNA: TGCAGTGCTAGAGATGGGACCCGGAGACGCACAGATACGCAGTATTTT
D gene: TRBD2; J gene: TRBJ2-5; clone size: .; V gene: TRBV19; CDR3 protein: CASSIIRSASGQETQYF; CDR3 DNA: TGTGCCAGTAGTATAATAAGGTCGGCTAGCGGGCAAGAGACCCAGTACTTC